This T cell receptor beta chain originates from a study of neurological immune-mediated disorders. Points from the study as a whole: For the multiple sclerosis repertoire cluster, no association with any clinical or MRI feature was found.

Trimming stripped 4 bases from V and 3 bases from J, with 19 bases between. Per germline, CDR1 SGDLS and CDR2 YYNGEE. The CDR3 is 16 amino acids. Synthesis of cDNA used 5'RACE (with 10-nucleotide random UMIs). One entry per CDR3 protein results from TCRdb running MiXCR on the 5' RACE reads. The table lists nearly 60,000 distinct CDR3 sequences, under 3.5% of them singletons. This clonotype occurred many times. Its antigen is not known. This TCR was recovered from a woman in her sixties with multiple sclerosis. This chain uses TRBV9 with TRBJ1-2, with D perhaps matching TRBD1 (5 bases). Sequenced: PBMCs. CDR3 loop: CASSSHDSDLYYGYTF. In DNA form, the CDR3 reads TGTGCCAGCAGCTCTCACGACAGCGATCTCTACTATGGCTACACCTTC.